Presented here are 10 T cell receptor beta chains from one specimen sequenced in a study of T cell changes during pregnancy in multiple sclerosis. Profiled with immunoSEQ multiplex PCR; TCRdb holds only in-frame clones, not every one. The sample includes some 68,000 clones, about 90% of them seen just once. The sample consisted of peripheral blood, taken in the second trimester of pregnancy. These receptors originate from a female donor in good health, enrolled as a control in a pregnancy study.

The chain carries TRBV7-3 and TRBJ2-1; 9 bases align to TRBD2. CDR3 size: 15 residues. The V and J ends lost 5 bases and 7 bases, in that order; junction bases with no gene match: 9. Germline loops: CDR1 SGHTA, CDR2 FQGTGA. The CDR3 bases are TGTGCCAGCAGCCTCCTTAGCGGGAGTGGAAATGAGCAGTTCTTC. Encoded protein: CASSLLSGSGNEQFF.

The chain has TRBV5-1 and TRBJ2-5, with 12 bases that match TRBD1. Germline-derived CDR1 and CDR2 are SGHRS and YFSETQ. J lost 5 bases, V lost 2 bases, and 4 bases had no gene match. CDR3 length: 15 amino acids. CDR3 in DNA: TGCGCCAGCAGCTTTGGAGGGACAGGGGGCGAGACCCAGTACTTC. This codes for CASSFGGTGGETQYF. The entire variable domain, with the rest obtained from reference TRBV5-1 and TRBJ2-5, is as follows: KAGVTQTPRYLIKTRGQQVTLSCSPISGHRSVSWYQQTPGQGLQFLFEYFSETQRNKGNFPGRFSGRQFSNSRSEMNVSTLELGDSALYLCASSFGGTGGETQYFGPGTRLLVL.

The chain recombines TRBV18 with TRBJ2-1; D gene uncertain. Germline CDR1 and CDR2: KGHSH and LQKENI. This CDR3 spans 14 amino acids. The V gene lost 2 bases and the J gene lost 2 bases, with 7 bases spanning the gap. In DNA form, the CDR3 reads TGTGCCAGCTCACCAGGAGTGGCCTACAATGAGCAGTTCTTC. Translating gives CASSPGVAYNEQFF.

The gene calls are TRBV27 and TRBJ2-5; D gene ambiguous. V dropped 5 bases and J dropped 3 bases, with 13 bases sitting between them. This CDR3 contains 14 residues. The V gene's germline CDR1 is MNHEY and CDR2 SMNVEV (reference sequence). The CDR3 loop is CASSNLQQEETQYF. The CDR3 DNA follows: TGTGCCAGCAGTAATCTACAGCAAGAAGAGACCCAGTACTTC.

V and J are TRBV5-4 and TRBJ2-1; 9 bases are a match to TRBD2. CDR1 SGHNT and CDR2 YYREEE come from the germline V gene (reference sequence). The CDR3 has 15 residues. J was trimmed by 2 bases and V by 7 bases; bases with no gene match: 7. The CDR3 DNA sequence: TGTGCCAGCCGAAAAGCGGGGGGAACCTACAATGAGCAGTTCTTC. Protein product: CASRKAGGTYNEQFF.

The chain combines TRBV7-9 with TRBJ2-1; no clear D. The CDR3 length is 17 residues. Trimming removed 0 bases from V and 4 bases from J, with 16 bases in between. CDR1 and CDR2 (germline): SEHNR, FQNEAQ (reference sequence). The CDR3 DNA follows: TGTGCCAGCAGCTTAGCGGCCAGCGCTGACGCTTACAATGAGCAGTTCTTC. Translated: CASSLAASADAYNEQFF.

The CDR3 DNA is TGCGCCAGCAGGCCACATAGCGGTGCCTACAATGAGCAGTTCTTC. Translated: CASRPHSGAYNEQFF. V usage is TRBV5-1 and J usage is TRBJ2-1; D perhaps matches TRBD2 (6 bases). With 5 bases removed from V and 2 bases from J, the gap between germline ends came to 14 bases. The CDR3 is made up of 15 amino acids. Germline loops: CDR1 SGHRS, CDR2 YFSETQ.

There are a few counts of this clone. The chain carries TRBV6-5 and TRBJ2-3; 9 bases align to TRBD2. This CDR3 has 15 amino acids. The germline V gene has CDR1 MNHEY and CDR2 SVGAGI. Trimming cost V 0 bases and J 6 bases; bases outside gene matches: 4. The CDR3 coding sequence is TGTGCCAGCAGTTACTCGACAGGGACTAGCGATACGCAGTATTTT. Translated, it gives CASSYSTGTSDTQYF.

The chain couples TRBV28 to TRBJ1-1; tentative D call: TRBD1 (5 bases). Germline V gene data show CDR1 as MDHEN and CDR2 as SYDVKM. CDR3 length: 13 amino acids. V lost 4 bases and J lost 4, with 10 bases in between. The CDR3 coding sequence is TGTGCCAGCAGTTCTCGGGGGGTCACTGAAGCTTTCTTT. It translates to CASSSRGVTEAFF. The variable domain in full, with the rest retrieved from reference TRBV28 and TRBJ1-1, is DVKVTQSSRYLVKRTGEKVFLECVQDMDHENMFWYRQDPGLGLRLIYFSYDVKMKEKGDIPEGYSVSREKKERFSLILESASTNQTSMYLCASSSRGVTEAFFGQGTRLTVV.

This rearrangement joins TRBV9 to TRBJ2-2, with 8 bases identical to TRBD2. Per the germline V gene, CDR1 is SGDLS and CDR2 is YYNGEE. The CDR3 spans 20 residues. The junction had 16 bases not matched to a gene; V was cut back by 3 bases and J by 0 bases. The CDR3: CASSAPGPLSGRPNTGELFF. CDR3 DNA sequence: TGTGCCAGCAGCGCCCCGGGACCGTTGAGCGGGAGACCGAACACCGGGGAGCTGTTTTTT.